This T cell receptor (beta chain) was recovered during a study of blood T cells in healthy people across ages. Concerning this clonotype: Its cognate antigen is unknown.

Those donating, healthy Caucasian individuals from Russia, were aged about 6 to 100. The second PCR ran roughly 6 to 11 cycles with a sample-barcoded 5' primer and J-beta primers. TCRdb reprocessed the 5' RACE reads via MiXCR and lists one record per CDR3 protein. The table records 1.5 million to 2 million distinct CDR3 sequences, about 50% of them present only once. CDR1 and CDR2 from the germline V gene are SGHRS and YFSETQ. The germline V and J ends were trimmed by 4 bases and 4 bases, with 16 bases remaining between them. This CDR3 is built from 15 residues. Points from the study as a whole: Roughly linearly, TCR beta diversity per million T cells fell as age increased.

The sequence was collected from a woman aged 40 to 55 in good health. The gene calls are TRBV5-1 and TRBJ2-3; tentatively, D is TRBD1 (6 bases). The sequenced sample was blood. DNA for the CDR3: TGCGCCAGCAGCCTCAACGTGGGGGCCGCAGATACGCAGTATTTT. It yields the protein CASSLNVGAADTQYF.